Below are 15 T cell receptor beta chains sequenced from a single sample in a study of shared clonotypes between healthy human individuals. The data were produced by immunoSEQ multiplex PCR, yet TCRdb's version contains in-frame clones alone and is incomplete. This sample carries millions of clones, approximately 95% of them seen once, and the ten largest clones take roughly 1.1%. Selected positively for CCR7 and CD45RO-negative, naive CD8 cells excluded terminally differentiated effector memory CD45RA+ cells. Sequencing used naive CD8+ T cells sorted from blood. All receptors come from a man younger than 30 in good health.

This chain uses TRBV5-8 with TRBJ2-1, with D perhaps being TRBD1 or TRBD2 (5 bases each). Germline-derived CDR1 and CDR2 are SGHTS and YDEGEE. V lost 3 bases to trimming and J lost 8 bases, with 15 bases between them. CDR3 length: 14 residues. This CDR3 is CASSSRGLGDEQFF. In DNA, the CDR3 is TGTGCCAGCAGCTCACGGGGCCTCGGGGATGAGCAGTTCTTC. Full variable domain (missing parts from reference TRBV5-8 and TRBJ2-1): EAGVTQSPTHLIKTRGQQATLRCSPISGHTSVYWYQQALGLGLQFLLWYDEGEERNRGNFPPRFSGRQFPNYSSELNVNALELEDSALYLCASSSRGLGDEQFFGPGTRLTVL.

The rearrangement uses TRBV6-5 and TRBJ2-7; maybe TRBD2 (5 bases). Per the germline V gene, CDR1 is MNHEY and CDR2 is SVGAGI. V was pared by 2 bases and J by 7 bases, with 12 bases between. CDR3 length equals 13 residues. Written as DNA, the CDR3 is TGTGCCAGCAGTTACGGACGGGGTGTGGAGCAGTACTTC. Its translation: CASSYGRGVEQYF.

The chain carries TRBV11-2 and TRBJ2-3; TRBD2 agrees at 8 bases. This CDR3 is 17 amino acids long. Germline CDR1 and CDR2: SGHAT and FQNNGV. Trimming at V came to 1 base and at J to 2 bases, leaving 8 bases not matched to a gene. CDR3 protein: CASSLGGREGPTDTQYF. The CDR3 nucleotides read TGTGCCAGCAGCTTAGGGGGACGGGAGGGCCCCACAGATACGCAGTATTTT. The variable domain in full, with the rest retrieved from reference TRBV11-2 and TRBJ2-3, is EAGVAQSPRYKIIEKRQSVAFWCNPISGHATLYWYQQILGQGPKLLIQFQNNGVVDDSQLPKDRFSAERLKGVDSTLKIQPAKLEDSAVYLCASSLGGREGPTDTQYFGPGTRLTVL.

This clone was seen a single time. This rearrangement joins TRBV14 to TRBJ1-1; D gene ambiguous. Trimming removed 0 bases at V and 8 bases at J, with 13 bases between. The CDR3 runs 14 residues. CDR1 and CDR2 (germline): SGHDN, FVKESK. This chain's CDR3 is CASSQDENSSEAFF. As DNA, the CDR3 is TGTGCCAGCAGCCAAGATGAGAACTCTTCCGAAGCTTTCTTT.

CDR3 residues: CASSRFATNEKLFF. As DNA, the CDR3 is TGTGCCAGCAGCCGTTTTGCAACTAATGAAAAACTGTTTTTT. The chain couples TRBV13 to TRBJ1-4, with unresolved D. This CDR3 region has 14 residues. Per germline, CDR1 PRHDT and CDR2 FYEKMQ (reference sequence). The V gene lost 5 bases and the J gene lost 0 bases, with 7 bases spanning the gap.

On this clone: Other DNA sequences of this sample code for an identical CDR3. The chain carries TRBV5-4 and TRBJ1-1; 7 bases agree with TRBD1. This CDR3 contains 14 residues. Germline CDR1 reads SGHNT; CDR2 reads YYREEE (reference sequence). The junction had 2 bases not matched to a gene; V was cut back by 0 bases and J by 3 bases. CDR3 loop: CASSLDRGYTEAFF. The CDR3 coding sequence is TGTGCCAGCAGCTTGGACAGGGGTTACACTGAAGCTTTCTTT.

The rearrangement links TRBV19 to TRBJ1-5; D might be TRBD1 (6 bases). Looked up from germline, CDR1 is LNHDA and CDR2 is SQIVND (reference sequence). CDR3 length equals 15 residues. With 5 bases removed from V and 1 base from J, the gap between germline ends came to 12 bases. The CDR3 here is CASSSQGMSNQPQHF. DNA of the CDR3: TGTGCCAGTAGTTCCCAGGGGATGAGCAATCAGCCCCAGCATTTT.

V is TRBV23-1 and J is TRBJ2-7; 7 positions agree with TRBD1. TRBV23-1 falls under the ORF class, with uncertain function. V lost 9 bases to trimming and J lost 0 bases; unmatched junction nucleotides: 8. The CDR3 runs 14 residues. The CDR3 is CARLRGLGSYEQYF. In DNA, the CDR3 is TGCGCCAGACTTAGGGGGCTAGGCTCCTACGAGCAGTACTTC.

V and J are TRBV13 and TRBJ2-7, with TRBD1 as a possible D gene (5 bases). V shed 9 bases and J shed 3 bases, with 15 bases lying between them. In germline, CDR1 is PRHDT, CDR2 FYEKMQ (reference sequence). CDR3 length: 13 amino acids. The CDR3 DNA reads TGTGCCAGTTCCCCCGGACACCTCTACGAGCAGTACTTC. It translates to CASSPGHLYEQYF.

This clone was counted a single time. The chain's CDR3 is CATQQGAFTDTQYF. CDR3 sequence (DNA): TGTGCCACACAACAGGGGGCTTTCACAGATACGCAGTATTTT. J is TRBJ2-3 and V is TRBV2, with 9 positions matching TRBD1. V lost 10 bases, J lost 2 bases, and 7 bases stayed unmatched. From germline, CDR1 is SNHLY and CDR2 FYNNEI. The CDR3 has 14 residues.

The J gene is TRBJ2-5, the V gene TRBV4-3; D ambiguous. Deletions cut 0 bases from V and 2 bases from J, with 13 bases between. Germline loops: CDR1 LGHNA, CDR2 YSLEER. This CDR3 has 16 amino acids. CDR3: CASSQDSITNQETQYF. Here the CDR3 DNA reads TGCGCCAGCAGCCAAGACAGTATTACTAATCAAGAGACCCAGTACTTC.

The CDR3 loop is CASSHAQGEGSYEQYF. The DNA for the CDR3 is TGCGCCAGCAGCCACGCACAGGGAGAAGGGTCCTACGAGCAGTACTTC. V usage is TRBV4-1 and J usage is TRBJ2-7; D might be TRBD1 (6 bases). The germline V and J ends were trimmed by 3 bases and 1 base, with 16 bases remaining between them. The CDR3 contains 16 residues. The germline V gene encodes CDR1 MGHRA and CDR2 YSYEKL.

The CDR3, as DNA: TGTGCCAGCAGTTACGATTCAGGTCTTCCCGAAGCTTTCTTT. This encodes CASSYDSGLPEAFF. The gene calls are TRBV6-5 and TRBJ1-1, with D uncertain. This CDR3 comprises 14 residues. Trimming removed 2 bases at V and 8 bases at J, with 15 bases between. Germline V lookup: CDR1 MNHEY, CDR2 SVGAGI.

As for this clone: This specimen includes other DNA sequences encoding the same CDR3. The V call is TRBV30, the J call TRBJ1-1; D gene unclear. This CDR3 has 12 residues. Per the germline V gene, CDR1 is GTSNPN and CDR2 is SVGIG (reference sequence). V lost 3 bases to trimming and J lost 4 bases, with 9 bases between them. The CDR3 DNA follows: TGTGCCTGGAGCGCGGGAGGCACTGAAGCTTTCTTT. Its translation is CAWSAGGTEAFF.

With respect to this clone: Other nucleotide sequences from this sample produce the same CDR3. This rearrangement joins TRBV9 to TRBJ2-7; D may be TRBD2 (5 bases). Germline-derived CDR1 and CDR2 are SGDLS and YYNGEE. V lost 4 bases to trimming and J lost 6 bases, with 11 bases between them. CDR3 length equals 12 residues. The CDR3 protein is CASSPGGIEQYF. DNA of the CDR3: TGTGCCAGCAGCCCCGGAGGCATCGAGCAGTACTTC.